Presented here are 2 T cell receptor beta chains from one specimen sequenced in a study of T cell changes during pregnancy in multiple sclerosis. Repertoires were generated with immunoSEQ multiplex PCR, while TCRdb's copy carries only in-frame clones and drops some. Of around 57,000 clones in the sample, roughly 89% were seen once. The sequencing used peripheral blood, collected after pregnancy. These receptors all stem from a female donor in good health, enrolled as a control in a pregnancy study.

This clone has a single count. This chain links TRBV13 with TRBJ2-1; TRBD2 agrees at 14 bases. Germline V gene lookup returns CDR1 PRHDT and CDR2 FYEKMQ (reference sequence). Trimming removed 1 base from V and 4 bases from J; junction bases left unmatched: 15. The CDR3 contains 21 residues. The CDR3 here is CASSLEGGTWTSGGNYNEQFF. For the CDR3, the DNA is TGTGCCAGCAGCTTAGAGGGGGGAACCTGGACTAGCGGGGGGAATTACAATGAGCAGTTCTTC.

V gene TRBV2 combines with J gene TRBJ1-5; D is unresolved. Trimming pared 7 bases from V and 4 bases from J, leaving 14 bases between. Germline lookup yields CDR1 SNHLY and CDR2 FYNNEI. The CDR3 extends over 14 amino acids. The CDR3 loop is CASKNRVQNQPQHF. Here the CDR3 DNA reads TGTGCCAGCAAAAACCGGGTCCAAAATCAGCCCCAGCATTTT.